The rows below give T cell receptor beta chains drawn from one sample of a study of cytomegalovirus exposure and HLA in healthy donors. Profiling relied on immunoSEQ multiplex PCR, and the TCRdb table lists in-frame clones only, not all of them. The sample includes tens of thousands of clones, 73% of them seen just once. Input material: PBMCs. Every receptor here comes from a man between 18 and 29 years old in good health and CMV-seronegative. CDR3s include the opening cysteine and the closing phenylalanine or tryptophan. Fields, in order: J gene, V gene, clone size, D gene, CDR3 protein, CDR3 DNA. A D gene is named only where the DNA matches it firmly. Where a row states a size, it is once, few, many or the class of an expanded clone; other rows omit it.

>TRBJ1-2|TRBV19|-|-
CASSTRTDSLNYGYTF
TGTGCCAGTAGTACCCGGACAGATAGCCTTAACTATGGCTACACCTTC
>TRBJ2-7|TRBV7-8|-|TRBD1
CASSFPGQVEQYF
TGTGCCAGCAGCTTTCCGGGACAGGTCGAGCAGTACTTC
>TRBJ2-7|TRBV10-3|-|TRBD1
CAISESIRDRERQYF
TGTGCCATCAGTGAGTCAATCCGGGACAGGGAACGGCAGTACTTC
>TRBJ2-1|TRBV9|-|TRBD2
CASSVVAGGPYNEQFF
TGTGCCAGCAGCGTTGTCGCGGGAGGGCCCTACAATGAGCAGTTCTTC
>TRBJ2-1|TRBV7-2|few|-
CASSLTVHEQFF
TGTGCCAGCAGCTTAACTGTCCATGAGCAGTTCTTC
>TRBJ2-7|TRBV7-8|-|TRBD2
CASSPSVGVAGGREQYF
TGTGCCAGCAGCCCATCGGTGGGGGTAGCGGGAGGGCGCGAGCAGTACTTC
>TRBJ1-2|TRBV5-1|-|TRBD1
CASSWGQSNYGYTF
TGCGCCAGCAGCTGGGGACAGTCTAACTATGGCTACACCTTC
>TRBJ1-1|TRBV6-5|few|-
CASSYGTKNTEAFF
TGTGCCAGCAGTTACGGGACAAAAAACACTGAAGCTTTCTTT
>TRBJ2-3|TRBV11-2|-|TRBD2
CASSLAGLATDTQYF
TGTGCCAGCAGCTTAGCGGGACTAGCGACAGATACGCAGTATTTT
>TRBJ2-3|TRBV27|-|-
CASSLEKPFDTQYF
TGTGCCAGCAGTTTGGAGAAGCCGTTTGATACGCAGTATTTT
>TRBJ2-5|TRBV5-4|-|-
CASSLAGQEGETQYF
TGTGCCAGCAGCTTGGCCGGACAGGAGGGAGAGACCCAGTACTTC
>TRBJ2-1|TRBV29-1|-|-
CSVNPQASYNEQFF
TGCAGCGTCAATCCCCAGGCTTCCTACAATGAGCAGTTCTTC
>TRBJ1-1|TRBV5-6|-|-
CASSLAGVTEAFF
TGTGCCAGCAGCTTGGCCGGGGTGACTGAAGCTTTCTTT
>TRBJ1-5|TRBV30|-|TRBD1
CAWSGGTGVGQPQHF
TGTGCCTGGAGCGGCGGGACAGGGGTGGGACAGCCCCAGCATTTT
>TRBJ2-5|TRBV28|-|TRBD2
CASSLPPRGSGRAMETQYF
TGTGCCAGCAGTTTACCACCGAGGGGTAGCGGGAGGGCCATGGAGACCCAGTACTTC
>TRBJ2-2|TRBV6-4|-|-
CASSDRWRSGELFF
TGTGCCAGCAGTGACCGGTGGAGATCGGGGGAGCTGTTTTTT
>TRBJ2-5|TRBV30|-|-
CAWSGRETQYF
TGTGCCTGGAGTGGTCGAGAGACCCAGTACTTC
>TRBJ2-2|TRBV6-5|-|TRBD1
CASRDRVESGELFF
TGTGCCAGCAGGGACAGGGTGGAATCCGGGGAGCTGTTTTTT
>TRBJ2-7|TRBV7-2|few|TRBD2
CASSSLAGNYEQYF
TGTGCCAGCAGCTCACTAGCGGGAAACTACGAGCAGTACTTC
>TRBJ1-5|TRBV28|-|-
CASSQTGNQPQHF
TGTGCCAGCAGTCAAACAGGGAATCAGCCCCAGCATTTT
>TRBJ2-6|TRBV5-1|few|-
CASSSAGANVLTF
TGCGCCAGCAGCTCGGCTGGGGCCAACGTCCTGACTTTC
>TRBJ1-5|TRBV10-3|once|-
CAISDGQSQPQHF
TGTGCCATCAGTGATGGACAGTCTCAGCCCCAGCATTTT
>TRBJ2-3|TRBV9|-|TRBD2
CASTLGISGSTQYF
TGTGCCAGCACCCTCGGCATTAGCGGGAGTACGCAGTATTTT
>TRBJ1-5|TRBV19|-|TRBD1
CASKAGGLSNQPQHF
TGTGCCAGTAAGGCAGGGGGCCTTAGCAATCAGCCCCAGCATTTT
>TRBJ1-2|TRBV28|-|TRBD1
CASSPAGTGGDYGYTF
TGTGCCAGCAGTCCCGCCGGGACAGGGGGTGACTATGGCTACACCTTC
>TRBJ1-1|TRBV7-2|few|-
CASSHRVGREGTEAFF
TGTGCCAGCAGCCACCGTGTCGGCAGGGAAGGGACTGAAGCTTTCTTT
>TRBJ1-2|TRBV15|-|-
CATSRGGGYGGYTF
TGTGCCACCAGCAGAGGGGGGGGGTACGGCGGCTACACCTTC
>TRBJ2-1|TRBV6-5|-|-
CASSYSWEANNEQFF
TGTGCCAGCAGTTACTCGTGGGAGGCCAACAATGAGCAGTTCTTC
>TRBJ2-7|TRBV7-2|-|-
CASSPGTLRTYEQYF
TGTGCCAGCAGCCCCGGGACACTTCGAACCTACGAGCAGTACTTC
>TRBJ2-4|TRBV5-1|-|TRBD1
CASSWDRGAKNIQYF
TGCGCCAGCAGCTGGGACAGGGGGGCCAAAAACATTCAGTACTTC
>TRBJ1-1|TRBV4-3|-|-
CASSQDRGIWTEAFF
TGCGCCAGCAGCCAAGATCGGGGGATTTGGACTGAAGCTTTCTTT
>TRBJ2-3|TRBV4-3|-|TRBD2
CASSQDGTGAGDADTQYF
TGCGCCAGCAGCCAAGATGGCACGGGAGCGGGAGATGCAGATACGCAGTATTTT
>TRBJ2-2|TRBV2|-|TRBD1
CASSENRGDTGELFF
TGTGCCAGCAGTGAGAACAGGGGGGACACCGGGGAGCTGTTTTTT
>TRBJ2-3|TRBV25-1|-|TRBD2
CASSEYPGTSGGADTQYF
TGTGCCAGCAGTGAATACCCCGGGACTAGCGGGGGGGCAGATACGCAGTATTTT
>TRBJ1-5|TRBV28|-|TRBD1
CASRGGQGYSNQPQHF
TGTGCCAGCAGGGGGGGACAGGGGTATAGCAATCAGCCCCAGCATTTT
>TRBJ2-4|TRBV28|-|TRBD2
CASSSRTSGGGNIQYF
TGTGCCAGCAGTTCCCGGACTAGCGGGGGGGGAAACATTCAGTACTTC
>TRBJ2-2|TRBV6-4|few|TRBD2
CASNPGGGRELFF
TGTGCCAGCAACCCCGGGGGGGGCCGGGAGCTGTTTTTT
>TRBJ1-3|TRBV30|-|-
CAYRPHSSGNTIYF
TGTGCCTACAGGCCCCACTCCTCTGGAAACACCATATATTTT
>TRBJ2-1|TRBV7-2|-|-
CASSFPGVYNEQFF
TGTGCCAGCAGCTTTCCGGGGGTGTACAATGAGCAGTTCTTC
>TRBJ2-1|TRBV2|-|TRBD2
CASLLAEIYNEQFF
TGTGCCAGCCTACTAGCGGAGATCTACAATGAGCAGTTCTTC
>TRBJ2-7|TRBV11-2|-|TRBD2
CASSSMGGSSYEQYF
TGTGCCAGCAGCTCCATGGGGGGGTCCTCCTACGAGCAGTACTTC
>TRBJ2-7|TRBV4-3|-|TRBD2
CASSQAVPGGAPYEQYF
TGCGCCAGCAGCCAAGCCGTCCCCGGGGGGGCGCCCTACGAGCAGTACTTC
>TRBJ1-2|TRBV28|once|TRBD1
CASSLLEGAVGTF
TGTGCCAGCAGTTTGTTGGAGGGGGCAGTTGGAACCTTC
>TRBJ1-2|TRBV30|-|TRBD1
CAWSVSSGGGGYTF
TGTGCCTGGAGTGTAAGTTCAGGGGGAGGAGGCTACACCTTC
>TRBJ2-7|TRBV4-1|-|-
CASSQVPSTEYEQYF
TGCGCCAGCAGCCAAGTTCCATCGACAGAATACGAGCAGTACTTC
>TRBJ1-1|TRBV29-1|-|-
CSVTEGVQTEAFF
TGCAGCGTTACCGAGGGGGTACAGACTGAAGCTTTCTTT
>TRBJ1-1|TRBV25-1|once|TRBD1
CASSLGQGWDTEAFF
TGTGCCAGCAGTCTTGGACAGGGGTGGGACACTGAAGCTTTCTTT
>TRBJ2-5|TRBV6-6|-|-
CASSSPQETQYF
TGTGCCAGCAGTTCTCCCCAAGAGACCCAGTACTTC
>TRBJ1-2|TRBV29-1|-|-
CSVGRGNYGYTF
TGCAGCGTTGGAAGGGGCAACTATGGCTACACCTTC
>TRBJ2-7|TRBV19|few|-
CATQGQGYEQYF
TGTGCCACCCAGGGCCAGGGATACGAGCAGTACTTC
>TRBJ2-7|TRBV30|-|-
CAWRAPGGTYEQYF
TGTGCCTGGAGGGCCCCGGGTGGCACCTACGAGCAGTACTTC
>TRBJ2-1|TRBV27|few|TRBD1
CASSTGGYNEQFF
TGTGCCAGCAGTACAGGGGGGTACAATGAGCAGTTCTTC
>TRBJ2-7|TRBV28|-|TRBD2
CASSSLAGSPEQYF
TGTGCCAGCAGTTCCCTAGCGGGGTCCCCCGAGCAGTACTTC